This T cell receptor (beta chain) was identified in a study of T cell repertoires in breast cancer (dated by TCRdb to about 2016). Regarding the complete study: The study profiled tumors, lymph nodes and peripheral blood lymphocytes from breast cancer patients, plus peripheral blood from healthy control donors. Tumor-free lymph nodes were processed without enzymatic digestion, and Ficoll was used to separate blood samples. Sequencing yielded on average around 500,000 sequences per sample and approximately 10 reads per input cell. Most of the 20 to 25 patient tumors analyzed for shared TCRs were ER+/PR+. The study reasoned that TCRs shared between breast cancer patients would target shared antigens, given breast cancer's low mutational burden and rare common mutations. Nine healthy donors, of an age range similar to that of the patients, were included as controls. Tumors and tumor-involved lymph nodes were minced and digested with Liberase and DNase, then filtered through 70-um and 40-um filters. The research as a whole found: TRBV7 predominance was observed among shared TCRs, which possibly reflected tumor recognition or mispriming bias from eight TRBV7 primers. Roughly 19 TCR pairs were shared across seven or more patient tumors and were rarely found in control blood, which suggested possible tumor specificity. Shared TCRs were encoded by various nucleotide sequences, which suggests selection and expansion based on antigen. Tumor-involved sentinel lymph nodes shared about fourfold more TCRs with matched tumor repertoires than tumor-free nodes (roughly 8% versus 2%). Emulsion RT-PCR was regarded as qualitative rather than quantitative, because clone recovery was skewed by transcript abundance and primer differences. Discarding singleton TCRs and sampling only part of each tumor may have missed genuine antitumor clones.

Including cysteine and phenylalanine, the CDR3 has 13 amino acids. Just CDR3 DNA is preserved here, 39 bases in frame from base 1. V loses 0 bases of germline sequence and J loses 5 bases, and the interval between the two ends is 5 bases. Libraries were built with emulsion pairing. Unpaired genes were suppressed by a second nested PCR with blocking oligos, after which a third nested PCR added Illumina adaptors and barcodes. Each master mix for emulsion RT-PCR held roughly 5,000-260,000 T cells along with C-region, Stepout and V-region primers. The Micellula Emulsion and Purification Kit was used to generate emulsions, and Qiagen OneStep RT-PCR reagents were used for RT-PCR. Pooled libraries were sequenced on an Illumina MiSeq with paired-end 2 x 250 reads. Per the authors' processing: Read pairs were joined in Galaxy and clipped at the engineered overlap into separate alpha and beta files; unclipped reads were discarded. To assign alpha-beta pairs, the researchers used CompleteTCR, a MiTCR-based pipeline that relies on an R script to link chains sharing read cluster identifiers. TCR sequences that were observed only once, representing about 1-3.3%, were removed as potential sequencing errors. The public sequencing data were trimmed at Q25 with fastp and processed into clonotypes with MiXCR by TCRdb, which kept only in-frame beta chains. Each entry is one CDR3 protein sequence, shown with its most common DNA and genes. TCRdb's processing, not the study's, gives the V and J calls here. The sample table records tens of thousands of distinct CDR3 sequences; 45% to 50% of these occur just once. Of the sample, 60% is held by the ten largest clones.

This clonotype was recorded a few times. It has no known antigen specificity. Base qualities are missing; no much larger clone stands one base away. To analyze paired alpha-beta TCRs of CD8+ T cells, the study used an expanded emulsion RT-PCR method with primers covering all TCR V genes. CD8+ T cells were isolated with a CD8 positive selection kit and were then incubated overnight in roughly 9.1 IU/mL IL-2 prior to emulsion RT-PCR. The source of this sequence is a pool of human donors with breast cancer or a healthy control (not recorded which). Recombination linked TRBV12-3 or TRBV12-4 to TRBJ1-5, with no confident D gene call. Input material: CD8+ T cells. The CDR3 reads as follows: CASSLARDQPQHF. The DNA sequence reads TGTGCCAGCAGTTTAGCGCGGGATCAGCCCCAGCATTTT.